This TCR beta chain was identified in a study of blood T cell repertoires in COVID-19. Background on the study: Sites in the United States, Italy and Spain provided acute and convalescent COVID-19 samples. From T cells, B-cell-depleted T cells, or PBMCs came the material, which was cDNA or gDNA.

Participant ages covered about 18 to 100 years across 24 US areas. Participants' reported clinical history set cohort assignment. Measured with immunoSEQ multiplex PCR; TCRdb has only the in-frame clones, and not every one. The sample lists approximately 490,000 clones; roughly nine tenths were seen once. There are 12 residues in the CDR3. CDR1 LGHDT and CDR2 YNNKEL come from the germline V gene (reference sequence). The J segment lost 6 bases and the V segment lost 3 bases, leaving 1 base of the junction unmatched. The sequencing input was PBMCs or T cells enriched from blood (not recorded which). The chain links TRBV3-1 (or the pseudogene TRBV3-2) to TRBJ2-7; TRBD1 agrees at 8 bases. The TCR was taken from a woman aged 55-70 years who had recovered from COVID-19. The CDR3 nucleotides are TGTGCCAGCAGCCACGGACAGGGCGAGCAGTACTTC. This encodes CASSHGQGEQYF.